The sample holds one count of the clone carrying this TCR beta chain. Measured with immunoSEQ multiplex PCR; TCRdb has only the in-frame clones, and not every one. The data show 80,000 to 95,000 clones, 96% seen once. The CDR3 is made up of 16 amino acids. CDR1 and CDR2 (germline): MNHEY, SVGAGI. The V and J ends lost 4 bases and 5 bases, in that order; junction bases with no gene match: 12. The data were taken from a study of technical replicates of blood from several donors. This receptor was taken from a human donor in good health. The V call is TRBV6-5, the J call TRBJ2-5, with 8 bases fitting TRBD2. The sequencing input was T cells isolated from PBMCs. For the CDR3, the DNA is TGTGCCAGCAGTTTACTAGCGGAGCAGCCCATCGAGACCCAGTACTTC. Its protein is CASSLLAEQPIETQYF.